One sample yielded the 31 T cell receptor beta chains listed below, sequenced in a study of T cells of healthy individuals. TCRdb re-analysed the 5' RACE reads in MiXCR, keeping a single row per CDR3 protein. The repertoire includes 45,000 to 60,000 distinct CDR3 sequences, roughly 14% of them detected once, and 15% to 20% sits in the top ten. These receptors were obtained from a human donor in good health.

This clonotype was seen at least ten times. The chain is built from TRBV19 and TRBJ2-6, with D uncertain. The CDR3 loop spans 15 amino acids. Germline V gene sequence: CDR1 LNHDA, CDR2 SQIVND (reference sequence). The V end was cut by 5 bases, the J end by 0 bases, with 8 bases between. The CDR3 DNA follows: TGTGCCAGTAGTCTAAGAGACTCTGGGGCCAACGTCCTGACTTTC. It encodes CASSLRDSGANVLTF.

This clonotype was picked up many times. The V gene is TRBV5-6, the J gene TRBJ1-1; D gene uncertain. CDR3 length: 13 amino acids. V was trimmed by 0 bases and J by 3 bases, leaving 6 bases between them. From germline, CDR1 is SGHDT and CDR2 YYEEEE. As DNA, the CDR3 is TGTGCCAGCAGCTTGGGCCCTGACACTGAAGCTTTCTTT. Amino acid sequence: CASSLGPDTEAFF.

At least ten counts were recorded for this clonotype. CDR3 nucleotide sequence: TGTGCCAGCAGCAGCGGGGGGACAGGGGTCTCGTCCCAGCATTTT. Protein product: CASSSGGTGVSSQHF. This rearrangement joins TRBV28 to TRBJ1-5, with 10 positions matching TRBD1. The CDR3 sequence is 15 residues long. V was pared by 6 bases and J by 11 bases, with 13 bases of the junction left unmatched. Per the germline V gene, CDR1 is MDHEN and CDR2 is SYDVKM.

This clonotype occurred many times. This chain connects TRBV28 to TRBJ2-7; unclear D gene. Trimming removed 6 bases from V and 3 bases from J, with 6 bases in between. In germline, CDR1 is MDHEN, CDR2 SYDVKM. The CDR3 extends over 11 amino acids. This CDR3 reads CASSPDYEQYF. In DNA, the CDR3 is TGTGCCAGCAGCCCGGACTACGAGCAGTACTTC.

The sample holds many counts of this clonotype. V is TRBV9 and J is TRBJ2-1; D is unresolved. Per germline, CDR1 SGDLS and CDR2 YYNGEE. V was trimmed by 2 bases and J by 5 bases, leaving 14 bases between them. The CDR3 is 15 residues long. This CDR3 is CASSVGSLSNNEQFF. In DNA form, the CDR3 reads TGTGCCAGCAGCGTTGGGTCCCTAAGCAACAATGAGCAGTTCTTC.

This clonotype was seen at least ten times. V usage is TRBV18 and J usage is TRBJ2-1; D uncertain. V gave up 2 bases and J gave up 10 bases, with 9 bases separating them. Germline loops: CDR1 KGHSH, CDR2 LQKENI. The CDR3 is made up of 12 amino acids. The CDR3 DNA is TGTGCCAGCTCACCAAGCCCTAGGGAGCAGTTCTTC. The encoded protein is CASSPSPREQFF.

This clonotype has a count of ten or more. The chain links TRBV3-1 to TRBJ2-7; weak D call: TRBD1 (6 bases). This CDR3 contains 16 residues. Trimming took 3 bases from V and 1 from J, leaving 16 bases between them. Per the germline V gene, CDR1 is LGHDT and CDR2 is YNNKEL (reference sequence). The CDR3 protein is CASSQTGTMTSYEQYF. CDR3 DNA sequence: TGTGCCAGCAGCCAGACCGGGACAATGACATCCTACGAGCAGTACTTC.

This clonotype was observed many times. This sequence joins TRBV29-1 and TRBJ2-7; weak D call: TRBD2 (6 bases). CDR3 length: 13 amino acids. CDR1 and CDR2 (germline): SQVTM, ANQGSEA. V was clipped by 7 bases and J by 0 bases, with 13 bases between them. The CDR3 spells CSAAGLASYEQYF. The DNA for the CDR3 is TGCAGCGCTGCGGGACTTGCCTCCTACGAGCAGTACTTC.

This clonotype was detected ten times or more. This chain links TRBV5-1 with TRBJ1-1; no reliable D call. Germline CDR1 SGHRS, CDR2 YFSETQ. This CDR3 contains 14 residues. The V end was cut by 2 bases, the J end by 1 base, with 9 bases between. Here the CDR3 reads CASSFKEGNTEAFF. The CDR3 nucleotides are TGCGCCAGCAGCTTCAAAGAGGGGAACACTGAAGCTTTCTTT.

This clonotype was recorded at least ten times. This chain uses TRBV18 with TRBJ2-5; no clear D gene. This CDR3 contains 11 residues. V was trimmed by 5 bases and J by 3 bases, leaving 4 bases between them. The germline V gene has CDR1 KGHSH and CDR2 LQKENI. CDR3 in DNA: TGTGCCAGCTCAGAAGAAGAGACCCAGTACTTC. Its protein is CASSEEETQYF. Drawing the rest from reference TRBV18 and TRBJ2-5, the complete variable domain is NAGVMQNPRHLVRRRGQEARLRCSPMKGHSHVYWYRQLPEEGLKFMVYLQKENIIDESGMPKERFSAEFPKEGPSILRIQQVVRGDSAAYFCASSEEETQYFGPGTRLLVL.

This clonotype was detected many times. The chain carries TRBV6-5 and TRBJ1-6; D unclear. In germline, CDR1 is MNHEY, CDR2 SVGAGI. Trimming took off 6 bases at V and 11 bases at J, with 11 bases between the two ends. This CDR3 region has 12 residues. DNA of the CDR3: TGTGCCAGCAGGGGGAACGTTCCACCCCTCCACTTT. Translating gives CASRGNVPPLHF.

This clonotype came up many times. The chain joins TRBV12-3 or TRBV12-4 to TRBJ1-2; no reliable D call. This CDR3 has 14 residues. Trimming left V 6 bases short and J 4 bases short, with 15 bases between. The CDR3 nucleotides are TGTGCCAGCAGGGGCCTCGCGGATCTCTATGGCTACACCTTC. It specifies CASRGLADLYGYTF.

This clonotype was counted only a few times. J is TRBJ2-7 and V is TRBV5-6; possibly TRBD2 for D (7 bases). Trimming pared 4 bases from V and 3 bases from J, leaving 23 bases between. Per the germline V gene, CDR1 is SGHDT and CDR2 is YYEEEE. This CDR3 region has 17 residues. The CDR3 protein is CASSRGSRGANRYEQYF. The CDR3 nucleotides read TGTGCCAGCAGCCGGGGGAGTCGGGGGGCCAACCGCTACGAGCAGTACTTC. The full variable domain, in which reference TRBV5-6 and TRBJ2-7 provide the parts outside the CDR3, is DAGVTQSPTHLIKTRGQQVTLRCSPKSGHDTVSWYQQALGQGPQFIFQYYEEEERQRGNFPDRFSGHQFPNYSSELNVNALLLGDSALYLCASSRGSRGANRYEQYFGPGTRLTVT.

A few counts support this clonotype. V gene TRBV10-3 combines with J gene TRBJ2-5, with D perhaps matching TRBD2 (5 bases). The CDR3 consists of 15 residues. Germline V gene lookup returns CDR1 ENHRY and CDR2 SYGVKD. Trimming took off 4 bases at V and 7 bases at J, with 19 bases between the two ends. The CDR3 nucleotides are TGTGCCATCAGTGCCGGGGAGACGGGGAGTGGGACCCAGTACTTC. As protein: CAISAGETGSGTQYF.

Only a few counts were recorded for this clonotype. V and J are TRBV7-3 and TRBJ2-3, with D perhaps matching TRBD1 or TRBD2 (5 bases each). The CDR3 contains 15 residues. Trimming took 4 bases from V and 3 from J, leaving 14 bases between them. CDR1 SGHTA and CDR2 FQGTGA come from the germline V gene. CDR3 region: CASSWGSAQTDTQYF. CDR3 in DNA: TGTGCCAGCAGCTGGGGGAGTGCTCAAACAGATACGCAGTATTTT.

This clonotype was observed a handful of times. J is TRBJ2-5 and V is TRBV12-3 or TRBV12-4; D may be TRBD2 (5 bases). The CDR3 is 15 amino acids. V was pared by 3 bases and J by 6 bases, with 17 bases between. This CDR3 is CASSLGSGNRKTQYF. The DNA for the CDR3 is TGTGCCAGCAGTTTGGGGTCCGGGAATAGGAAGACCCAGTACTTC.

V is TRBV7-9 and J is TRBJ2-1; D may correspond to TRBD1 or TRBD2 (6 bases each). V was cut by 3 bases and J by 8 bases, with 17 bases left in between. The CDR3 spans 15 residues. The germline gives CDR1 SEHNR, CDR2 FQNEAQ (reference sequence). For the CDR3, the DNA is TGTGCCAGCAGCTTCCTTAGGGCTAGGGGGGATGAGCAGTTCTTC. Translation: CASSFLRARGDEQFF.

This clonotype was found many times. The J gene is TRBJ1-5, the V gene TRBV19, with D unclear. V shed 7 bases and J shed 2 bases, with 12 bases lying between them. The germline gives CDR1 LNHDA, CDR2 SQIVND (reference sequence). This CDR3 has 14 amino acids. The CDR3 region is CASTGTGGNQPQHF. CDR3 DNA: TGTGCCAGTACAGGAACCGGGGGCAATCAGCCCCAGCATTTT.

Remarks on this clonotype: The junction departs from germline at one end; a sequencing error may be responsible. The CDR3 reads CASSLAALSYKQYF. CDR3 bases: TGCGCCAGCAGCTTGGCCGCCCTCTCCTACAAGCAGTACTTC. The rearrangement uses TRBV5-1 and TRBJ2-7; D is uncertain. Germline V gene data show CDR1 as SGHRS and CDR2 as YFSETQ. This CDR3 contains 14 residues.

The chain links TRBV10-3 to TRBJ2-1, with D tentatively TRBD2 (6 bases). Trimming removed 0 bases at V and 3 bases at J, with 12 bases between. The CDR3 is 16 amino acids. Germline CDR1 ENHRY, CDR2 SYGVKD. CDR3 region: CAISESMASDYNEQFF. The CDR3 DNA sequence: TGTGCCATCAGTGAGTCGATGGCTAGCGACTACAATGAGCAGTTCTTC.

This clonotype has at least ten counts. The chain uses TRBV6-6 and TRBJ1-2; the D gene is possibly TRBD1 (6 bases). There are 15 residues in the CDR3. The V end lost 6 bases, the J end lost 6 bases, and 20 bases lay between the germline ends. CDR1 and CDR2 from the germline V gene are MNHNY and SVGAGI (reference sequence). This chain's CDR3 is CASSPGTDRSHGYTF. The DNA of the CDR3 is TGTGCCAGCAGCCCCGGGACCGACAGGAGCCATGGCTACACCTTC.

A single count supports this clonotype. This rearrangement joins TRBV12-3 or TRBV12-4 to TRBJ1-6; D ambiguous. V lost 6 bases and J 0 bases, leaving 15 bases between the germline ends. The CDR3 is 17 amino acids. CDR3 bases: TGTGCCAGCAGAATGGGCGGGGTAACCTCCTATAATTCACCCCTCCACTTT. This sequence encodes CASRMGGVTSYNSPLHF.

This clonotype was seen only a few times. This chain connects TRBV20-1 to TRBJ2-5, with D perhaps TRBD1 or TRBD2 (5 bases each). Trimming took 0 bases from V and 2 from J, leaving 13 bases between them. CDR3 length: 15 residues. Germline loops: CDR1 DFQATT, CDR2 SNEGSKA (reference sequence). CDR3: CSARDIGAVQETQYF. The CDR3 nucleotides are TGCAGTGCTAGAGATATCGGGGCGGTACAAGAGACCCAGTACTTC.

This clonotype was detected ten times or more. The chain carries TRBV3-1 and TRBJ2-4; weak D call: TRBD1 (6 bases). Trimming stripped 3 bases from V and 7 bases from J, with 19 bases between. The CDR3 covers 16 residues. Germline-derived CDR1 and CDR2 are LGHDT and YNNKEL (reference sequence). The CDR3 loop reads CASSQAQGRNENIQYF. CDR3 DNA: TGTGCCAGCAGCCAGGCCCAGGGGCGAAATGAGAACATTCAGTACTTC. Looking up the rest from reference TRBV3-1 and TRBJ2-4 gives the full variable domain: DTAVSQTPKYLVTQMGNDKSIKCEQNLGHDTMYWYKQDSKKFLKIMFSYNNKELIINETVPNRFSPKSPDKAHLNLHINSLELGDSAVYFCASSQAQGRNENIQYFGAGTRLSVL.

Notes on this clonotype: A much larger clone differs from this one at a single base, so this may be a read error. The rearrangement uses TRBV9 and TRBJ2-7; D perhaps matches TRBD2 (5 bases). Trimming removed 7 bases at V and 5 bases at J, with 16 bases between. Germline lookup yields CDR1 SGDLS and CDR2 YYNGEE. The CDR3 spans 13 residues. The CDR3 is CASCGMDGDEQYF. The CDR3 DNA reads as TGTGCCAGCTGCGGAATGGACGGGGACGAGCAGTACTTC.

This clonotype occurred many times. The rearrangement links TRBV10-2 to TRBJ1-2; no definite D call. V lost 6 bases and J 0 bases, leaving 11 bases between the germline ends. The CDR3 is made up of 14 amino acids. Germline assignment: CDR1 WSHSY and CDR2 SAAADI. The CDR3 nucleotides read TGCGCCAGCAGCGAACAGCTCTCTAACTATGGCTACACCTTC. It encodes CASSEQLSNYGYTF.

By frequency in the sample, this clonotype is medium-sized (0.01 to 0.1%). The chain carries TRBV10-2 and TRBJ2-3; D remains unclear. The germline V gene encodes CDR1 WSHSY and CDR2 SAAADI. CDR3 size: 15 residues. The V end was cut by 3 bases, the J end by 5 bases, with 15 bases between. Written as DNA, the CDR3 is TGCGCCAGCAGTGACGACCATATAACCGTAGATACGCAGTATTTT. Amino acid sequence: CASSDDHITVDTQYF.

This clonotype was observed a single time. The chain recombines TRBV7-2 with TRBJ2-5; no clear D gene. V lost 6 bases to trimming and J lost 4 bases, with 15 bases between them. Germline V gives CDR1 SGHTA, CDR2 FQGNSA. The CDR3 spans 14 residues. The CDR3 nucleotides are TGTGCCAGCAGTCCTATGCATTCCTCAGAGACCCAGTACTTC. Protein: CASSPMHSSETQYF.

The J gene is TRBJ1-2, the V gene TRBV5-1; TRBD1 matches 7 bases. This CDR3 is 14 amino acids long. Trimming took 0 bases from V and 3 from J; bases not matched to a gene: 2. The germline V gene encodes CDR1 SGHRS and CDR2 YFSETQ. DNA for the CDR3: TGCGCCAGCAGCTTGGGAGGGGGCTACTATGGCTACACCTTC. Translating gives CASSLGGGYYGYTF.

This clonotype was observed a few times. The V call is TRBV6-2 or TRBV6-3, the J call TRBJ2-7; 7 bases map to TRBD1. In germline, CDR1 is MNHEY, CDR2 SVGEGT. The CDR3 extends over 14 amino acids. V dropped 2 bases and J dropped 0; count of bases not matched to a gene: 1. CDR3 sequence (DNA): TGTGCCAGCAGTTACGGGGACAGCTCCTACGAGCAGTACTTC. It is translated as CASSYGDSSYEQYF.

This clonotype was counted between two and nine times. The rearrangement joins TRBV7-2 to TRBJ1-2; D is undetermined. The CDR3 is made up of 12 amino acids. V dropped 6 bases and J dropped 6 bases, with 11 bases sitting between them. Germline CDR1 SGHTA, CDR2 FQGNSA. CDR3 nucleotides: TGTGCCAGCAGGACGACGGAGGATGGCTACACCTTC. This translates into CASRTTEDGYTF.